Below, 22 T cell receptor beta chains from the same sample are listed, as sequenced in a study of identical twins. TCRdb re-derived calls from the 5' RACE reads in MiXCR, one entry per CDR3 protein. In the table there are 400,000 to 550,000 distinct CDR3 sequences, 22% of which are singletons. These data are also associated with another study on T cells expressing NK-cell markers.

Material for sequencing was CD4+ T cells sorted from blood. The receptor set was obtained from a woman between 18 and 30 years old in good health.

The genes are TRBV5-6 and TRBJ2-5; D perhaps matches TRBD1 (6 bases). The length of the CDR3 is 15 residues. V lost 4 bases and J lost 5, with 18 bases in between. Germline V gene data show CDR1 as SGHDT and CDR2 as YYEEEE. The CDR3 bases are TGTGCCAGCAGCCGCCCTATGGATGGGGGCGAGACCCAGTACTTC. Its translation: CASSRPMDGGETQYF. The whole variable domain, remainder taken from reference TRBV5-6 and TRBJ2-5, is DAGVTQSPTHLIKTRGQQVTLRCSPKSGHDTVSWYQQALGQGPQFIFQYYEEEERQRGNFPDRFSGHQFPNYSSELNVNALLLGDSALYLCASSRPMDGGETQYFGPGTRLLVL.

The rearrangement uses TRBV10-3 and TRBJ1-2, with unresolved D. Per germline, CDR1 ENHRY and CDR2 SYGVKD. V was trimmed by 6 bases and J by 4 bases, leaving 12 bases between them. The CDR3 loop spans 13 amino acids. The CDR3 region has the DNA TGTGCCATCAGGCGGCTTGGGTCCTATGGCTACACCTTC. It translates to CAIRRLGSYGYTF.

This clonotype was picked up a small number of times. The chain links TRBV3-1 to TRBJ2-3, with unresolved D. CDR1 LGHDT and CDR2 YNNKEL come from the germline V gene (reference sequence). The CDR3 totals 11 residues. V lost 11 bases to trimming and J lost 5 bases, with 11 bases between them. The CDR3 spells CAPWIGDTQYF. The CDR3 DNA follows: TGTGCCCCCTGGATCGGAGATACGCAGTATTTT.

In its sample, this clonotype was seen a few times. The gene calls are TRBV20-1 and TRBJ2-1; 9 positions agree with TRBD2. V dropped 3 bases and J dropped 8; count of bases not matched to a gene: 5. The CDR3 has 13 residues. CDR1 and CDR2 from the germline V gene are DFQATT and SNEGSKA (reference sequence). Here the CDR3 DNA reads TGCAGTGCTAGTCTAGCGGGGTTACATGAGCAGTTCTTC. The encoded protein is CSASLAGLHEQFF.

V usage is TRBV12-5 and J usage is TRBJ2-7; TRBD2 matches at 7 bases. Per germline, CDR1 LGHNT and CDR2 FRNRAP. The V and J ends lost 2 bases and 3 bases, in that order; junction bases with no gene match: 4. The CDR3 totals 14 residues. CDR3 residues: CASGLSQRGYEQYF. CDR3 DNA sequence: TGTGCTAGTGGTTTGAGCCAGCGGGGCTACGAGCAGTACTTC.

This sequence joins TRBV11-2 and TRBJ2-3; D ambiguous. Germline-derived CDR1 and CDR2 are SGHAT and FQNNGV. The CDR3 spans 13 residues. V was cut by 1 base and J by 9 bases, with 11 bases left in between. CDR3 coding DNA: TGTGCCAGCAGCTTAGTGATCGCTCTGACGCAGTATTTT. It yields the protein CASSLVIALTQYF.

This clonotype was seen only a few times. The chain uses TRBV6-1 and TRBJ1-1; D remains ambiguous. Germline CDR1 MNHNS, CDR2 SASEGT. V was pared by 6 bases and J by 3 bases, with 17 bases between. The CDR3 is 15 residues long. CDR3 sequence: CASSSLGIGDTEAFF. CDR3 bases: TGTGCCAGCAGCTCACTTGGTATTGGGGACACTGAAGCTTTCTTT.

This clonotype was detected only a few times. V and J are TRBV7-2 and TRBJ1-6; perhaps TRBD1 as D (5 bases). Germline V lookup: CDR1 SGHTA, CDR2 FQGNSA. This CDR3 contains 13 residues. V was shortened by 5 bases and J by 8 bases, with 10 bases between the two germline ends. The CDR3 nucleotides read TGTGCCAGCAGCCCAGACAGACATTCACCCCTCCACTTT. This sequence encodes CASSPDRHSPLHF.

This clonotype was recorded a few times. The J gene is TRBJ2-2, the V gene TRBV12-3 or TRBV12-4; D gene unclear. V was clipped by 6 bases and J by 2 bases, with 16 bases between them. This CDR3 spans 16 amino acids. The CDR3 DNA is TGTGCCAGCAGCCCCCTCTCGTTACCCAACACCGGGGAGCTGTTTTTT. This gives the protein CASSPLSLPNTGELFF.

V usage is TRBV9 and J usage is TRBJ2-7; a weak D match, TRBD2 (6 bases). The CDR3 length is 15 residues. V dropped 1 base and J dropped 4 bases, with 15 bases sitting between them. Germline lookup yields CDR1 SGDLS and CDR2 YYNGEE. For the CDR3, the DNA is TGTGCCAGCAGCGTAAGAACTAGCTGGCCTTACGAGCAGTACTTC. Translating it yields CASSVRTSWPYEQYF.

CDR3 region: CASSQSRASYNEQFF. The CDR3 bases are TGTGCCAGCAGCCAAAGCAGGGCCTCCTACAATGAGCAGTTCTTC. The rearrangement uses TRBV16 and TRBJ2-1; perhaps TRBD1 as D (5 bases). CDR1 and CDR2 from the germline V gene are KGHSY and FQNENV. The CDR3 extends over 15 amino acids. Trimming cost V 2 bases and J 0 bases, with 8 bases left between them.

There are a few counts of this clonotype. CDR3 region: CASSEAPSTDTQYF. In DNA form, the CDR3 reads TGTGCCAGCAGTGAAGCCCCGAGCACAGATACGCAGTATTTT. V gene TRBV25-1 combines with J gene TRBJ2-3; D remains unclear. CDR1 MGHDK and CDR2 SYGVNS come from the germline V gene. Trimming stripped 2 bases from V and 0 bases from J, with 6 bases between. The CDR3 length is 14 residues.

This clonotype showed up just a few times. The chain is built from TRBV27 and TRBJ1-5, with TRBD1 identical over 7 bases. The trim removed 2 bases at V and 3 bases at J, leaving 7 bases unmatched. The germline gives CDR1 MNHEY, CDR2 SMNVEV (reference sequence). The CDR3 is made up of 16 amino acids. For the CDR3, the DNA is TGTGCCAGCAGTTTACAGGCAGGGGGGACCAATCAGCCCCAGCATTTT. Encoded protein: CASSLQAGGTNQPQHF.

Ten or more counts support this clonotype. The chain's CDR3 is CASSSSGEETQYF. CDR3 DNA sequence: TGTGCCAGCAGCTCCTCAGGGGAAGAGACCCAGTACTTC. The chain links TRBV7-9 to TRBJ2-5, with D possibly matching TRBD1 (6 bases). The CDR3 runs to 13 residues. Germline assignment: CDR1 SEHNR and CDR2 FQNEAQ (reference sequence). V was shortened by 4 bases and J by 3 bases, with 9 bases between the two germline ends.

This clonotype showed up just once. A much larger clone lies a single base off, so this may be a read error. V is TRBV20-1 and J is TRBJ2-1, with 12 positions matching TRBD2. In germline, CDR1 is DFQATT, CDR2 SNEGSKA (reference sequence). The CDR3 sequence is 13 residues long. V was clipped by 6 bases and J by 6 bases; unmatched bases: 3. This CDR3 is CSAPTSGSNEQFF. Written as DNA, the CDR3 is TGCAGTGCCCCGACTAGCGGGAGCAATGAGCAGTTCTTC.

In this sample, this clonotype turned up a few times. The genes are TRBV4-2 and TRBJ1-1; D remains unclear. Trimming left V 1 base short and J 12 bases short, with 6 bases between. Germline CDR1 LGHNA, CDR2 YNFKEQ. The CDR3 is 10 amino acids. The CDR3 DNA reads as TGTGCCAGCAGCCAAGTGGAAACTTTCTTT. Translated, it gives CASSQVETFF.

This rearrangement joins TRBV20-1 to TRBJ2-1; 8 bases match TRBD1. CDR1 and CDR2 from the germline V gene are DFQATT and SNEGSKA (reference sequence). Trimming cost V 6 bases and J 6 bases; bases outside gene matches: 7. This CDR3 contains 13 residues. This CDR3 reads CSAHPGQGNEQFF. As DNA, the CDR3 is TGCAGTGCCCACCCAGGACAGGGCAATGAGCAGTTCTTC.

This chain connects TRBV29-1 to TRBJ2-7, with 8 bases aligning to TRBD1. The CDR3 loop spans 14 amino acids. Trimming removed 6 bases from V and 7 bases from J; junction bases left unmatched: 14. Germline CDR1 reads SQVTM; CDR2 reads ANQGSEA. CDR3 amino acids: CSVRHGTGIEEQYF. CDR3 DNA: TGCAGCGTAAGGCACGGGACAGGAATAGAGGAGCAGTACTTC.

Only a few counts were recorded for this clonotype. A junction end diverges from the germline sequence, so it may reflect a read error. The chain carries TRBV7-7 and TRBJ2-1, with 11 positions matching TRBD2. Germline assignment: CDR1 SSHAT and CDR2 FNYEAQ (reference sequence). The CDR3 has 14 residues. CDR3 amino acids: CASSWGLADNEQFF. The CDR3 DNA reads TGTGCTAGCAGCTGGGGACTAGCGGACAATGAGCAGTTCTTC.

The chain carries TRBV10-3 and TRBJ2-1, with D tentatively TRBD1 (5 bases). Trimming shortened V by 4 bases and J by 2 bases, and 9 bases separated the two germline ends. This CDR3 is built from 14 residues. Germline CDR1 and CDR2: ENHRY and SYGVKD. The CDR3 DNA follows: TGTGCCATCAGTGGTCAGGGAACCTACAATGAGCAGTTCTTC. As protein: CAISGQGTYNEQFF.

This clonotype was detected a few times. V and J are TRBV12-3 or TRBV12-4 and TRBJ1-2; 7 bases are a match to TRBD1. V trimming: 3 bases; J trimming: 1 base; junction bases outside the gene matches: 5. The CDR3 contains 15 residues. CDR3 bases: TGTGCCAGCAGTTTGTCACAGGGGTTTAACTATGGCTACACCTTC. As protein: CASSLSQGFNYGYTF.

This clonotype was detected a few times. The J gene is TRBJ2-3, the V gene TRBV29-1, with TRBD2 matching over 7 bases. Trimming took 6 bases from V and 11 from J; bases not matched to a gene: 8. Germline V CDR1 and CDR2: SQVTM, ANQGSEA. The CDR3 runs to 11 residues. The CDR3 DNA reads TGCAGCGTCTGGGGGGGTTTAAAGCAGTATTTT. It encodes CSVWGGLKQYF.